Below, 2 T cell receptor beta chains from the same sample are listed, as sequenced in a study of CD8+ T cells in alopecia areata. Extracted RNA was reverse transcribed, and the resulting cDNA served as sequencing template. Repertoires were generated with immunoSEQ multiplex PCR, while TCRdb's copy carries only in-frame clones and drops some. This table holds some 150,000 clones, 45% to 60% found once. Material: CD8+ T cells sorted from blood, obtained at week 0. These receptors were taken from a human donor with alopecia areata.

There are a few counts of this clone. V usage is TRBV7-9 and J usage is TRBJ2-1; the D is unclear. Germline values: CDR1 SEHNR, CDR2 FQNEAQ (reference sequence). V was trimmed by 3 bases and J by 0 bases, leaving 9 bases between them. The CDR3 has 15 amino acids. This CDR3 reads CASSFPTPSYNEQFF. For the CDR3, the DNA is TGTGCCAGCAGCTTTCCCACCCCCTCCTACAATGAGCAGTTCTTC. Combining the CDR3 with reference TRBV7-9 and TRBJ2-1 gives the whole variable domain DTGVSQNPRHKITKRGQNVTFRCDPISEHNRLYWYRQTLGQGPEFLTYFQNEAQLEKSRLLSDRFSAERPKGSFSTLEIQRTEQGDSAMYLCASSFPTPSYNEQFFGPGTRLTVL.

The V and J genes are TRBV2 and TRBJ2-3; a possible D gene is TRBD1 (7 bases). Per the germline V gene, CDR1 is SNHLY and CDR2 is FYNNEI. V dropped 7 bases and J dropped 6 bases, with 17 bases sitting between them. The CDR3 runs to 14 residues. The CDR3 DNA reads TGTGCCAGCACGTCCGAGACAGGGAGGGATACGCAGTATTTT. It encodes CASTSETGRDTQYF.